This T cell receptor (beta chain) was retrieved from a study of cytomegalovirus exposure and HLA in healthy donors (TCRdb year 2017). The study in broad terms: According to an earlier analysis of 450 to 650 of the donors, some 170 million T cells yielded 117 million unique TCR beta sequences and 250 to 350 Gb of sequence data. On average, around 200,000 unique TCR beta nucleotide sequences were sequenced per donor among some 420 genotyped donors of the cohort, with about 17% of those sequences being non-productive. Using immunosequencing, the study profiled T cell repertoires from 666 subjects and related those repertoires to cytomegalovirus serostatus. The number of typed donors differed by locus: about 620-640 for A, B, C, DRB1 and DQB1; some 540 for DQA1; over 600 for DPA1; and roughly 450 for DPB1. Donor age, sex, ethnicity and CMV serostatus were compiled together with the repertoire data. To study patterns of TCR occurrence, a later analysis re-analyzed previously published TCR beta repertoires from 500 to 850 donors and added high-resolution HLA genotyping. To predict cytomegalovirus infection status, the study brought together high-throughput TCR immunosequencing, statistical association of individual TCRs with disease status, and machine learning. Rather than using new phenotypic data, the later analysis identified candidate immune exposures from TCR beta sequences and from how often those sequences occurred across donors. A later genetic analysis took genome-wide SNP genotypes for 398 of the 666 donors and used that subset as a discovery cohort. The study was designed to test whether signatures of past pathogen exposure could be identified by cataloging public T cell receptors. Every discovery cohort repertoire had been produced on one sequencing platform. Because of strong linkage in the cohort, roughly five DR-DQ haplotypes were treated as single units for association and clustering. Along with the approximately 700-subject first cohort, a separate validation cohort of over a hundred different subjects was used. In an earlier analysis of a few hundred of the donors, high-throughput TCR beta sequencing was used to judge whether each TCR beta V gene segment behaved as functional or pseudogenic. HLA typing covered class I and class II loci at four-digit resolution. Of the 398 genotyped donors, approximately 83% fell in the genetic ancestry cluster associated with self-reported Caucasian donors. About 330 gigabases of sequencing data and roughly 80 million unique TCR sequences made up an early release that covered some 640 HLA-typed donors.

The CDR3 has 15 amino acids, counting the end cysteine and phenylalanine. The DNA shown is the 45-base CDR3, in frame from base 1. The germline V gene encodes CDR1 MNHEY and CDR2 SVGAGI. As to this clone: Its recognized antigen is unknown. No per-base quality is available; no much larger clone lies one base away.

On the study overall, not on this receptor specifically: In a later analysis, several top co-occurrence clusters were reported to appear linked to parvovirus B19, influenza, CMV and Epstein-Barr virus. Compared with the approximately 700-donor mean, donors in an Asian-associated ancestry cluster had fewer N-insertions in productive TCRs, according to a later genetic analysis. In the study, about 150 TCR beta chains were listed as associated with cytomegalovirus. In a later analysis, the rate of TCR association differed among HLA loci, with DRB1 alleles having the most associated TCRs and HLA-C alleles having the fewest. In a later analysis, HLA-associated TCR beta chains were found to be more clonally expanded and to have lower generation probabilities than equally common non-associated chains. In a later analysis, most CMV-associated TCR beta chains were found to appear HLA-restricted, with HLA associations seemingly driven largely by CMV exposure. In vitro tests confirmed that three of the cytomegalovirus-associated TCR beta chains recognize cytomegalovirus antigens. While some public TCRs were present in many individuals, most TCR sequences turned up only very rarely across donors. The sequencing pipeline was judged likely to have produced a cluster of highly shared sequence variants as a technical artifact. Because counts were too low, about 18 rarely observed V segments, including chromosome 9 orphons, were excluded from the earlier analysis of a few hundred of the donors. The classifier was reported to diagnose cytomegalovirus status with high specificity and sensitivity in both the original cohort and the validation cohort. An association between a missense DCLRE1C variant and V-gene and J-gene trimming of TCR beta chains was found in a later genetic analysis and replicated in an independent cohort. For the cohort, immune exposure information was limited to CMV serostatus. Presence/absence analyses assumed roughly uniform sequencing depth across donors, an assumption that may not hold. It was suggested by the authors that the approach could potentially be generalized to other disease states and immunological phenotypes. The 87-base-pair reads could not distinguish some IMGT-functional V segments, including TRBV6-2 and TRBV6-3, so those segments were excluded. A further reported finding was that TCR beta sequences accurately predicted the HLA-A and HLA-B alleles for most subjects in the first cohort. An earlier analysis of approximately 590 of the donors showed that most TCR beta V segments appeared in productive rearrangements either about 90% or about 30% of the time, which broadly matched IMGT annotations. When HLA alleles, especially DR and DQ, strongly co-occurred, attributing TCR associations to individual alleles was difficult. In this cohort, only TCR beta chains were sequenced, and detectable features were limited by the absence of alpha or paired-chain data. Because HLA typing was missing for some donors at each locus, association tests included only the typed subset. Specific HLA alleles were associated with 15,000 to 20,000 TCR beta sequences at a false discovery rate of 0.05 in a later analysis. Correlated functional status among segregating V segments might be attributable to linkage disequilibrium, but an unknown experimental factor could not be ruled out.

The cohort consisted of 670 or so healthy bone marrow donors. Cohort members were all nominally healthy when sampled, although unrecorded immune exposures were likely present. The donor tested CMV seropositive, placing the donor among the 290 or so seropositive members of the cohort. Each donor provided a peripheral blood sample, and peripheral blood mononuclear cells were used for TCR beta sequencing. The Qiagen DNeasy Blood Extraction Kit was used to extract genomic DNA from the blood cell samples. The library was made by the immunoSEQ multiplex PCR assay. The multiplex PCR relied on a mix of 60 forward primers for TCR Vbeta segments and 13 reverse primers for TCR Jbeta segments. The CDR3 region of rearranged TCR beta genes was amplified from genomic DNA with a multiplex PCR assay. The Illumina HiSeq System was used to sequence the amplified TCR beta libraries as 87-base-pair reads. Per the source publication's procedure: A later analysis tallied 75 million to 85 million unique TCR beta chains across the 700 or so repertoires, and about 10 million of those chains were shared by two or more donors. Raw reads were error-corrected and collapsed into unique sequences by a nearest-neighbor algorithm in which closely related sequences were merged to remove PCR and sequencing errors. To assign V, D and J gene segments, CDR3 sequences were aligned to IMGT reference sequences. For a sequence to be retained, at least a six-nucleotide match to both a V gene segment and a J gene segment was required. A rearrangement counted as productive if the CDR3 had no stop codons and remained in frame with V and J, and every other rearrangement counted as non-productive. Following IMGT convention, CDR3 was defined as the stretch from the second conserved V-encoded cysteine up to the conserved J-encoded phenylalanine. The earlier analysis of some 580 of the donors excluded any sequence lacking an unambiguous match to a single V gene segment. In an earlier analysis of a few hundred of the donors, V segments were called functional above 56.7% productive rearrangements and were called segregating when the between-donor standard deviation exceeded 5%. A statistical classification framework was built for diagnosing cytomegalovirus status from the catalog of TCR beta chain sequences. A later analysis assigned V and J genes by comparing TCR nucleotide sequences with IMGT/GENE-DB human TR gene sequences. The TCRdist pipeline was used in a later analysis to assign CDR3 sequences and most-parsimonious VDJ recombination scenarios. In a later analysis, every TCR beta chain was defined by the combination of its CDR3 amino acid sequence and its V-gene family, and reads without a unique V-gene family were dropped. To address suspected cross-contamination and a sequencing artifact, a later analysis removed 592 highly shared, low-generation-probability nucleotide sequences. A later analysis calculated a clonal expansion index for each public chain from normalized within-repertoire ranks of inferred template counts. A later analysis computed generation probabilities with a VDJ recombination model fitted to out-of-frame rearrangements, and checked the results against IGoR. In a later analysis, hypergeometric tests were used to score TCR-TCR, TCR-HLA and TCR-CMV co-occurrence, with a repertoire-size bias correction applied to TCR pairs. To estimate false discovery rates, a later analysis permuted the HLA or CMV assignments 20 times. In a later analysis, co-occurring TCRs were grouped using DBSCAN, with TCRdist sequence similarity added in when clustering inside HLA-allele-positive subsets. Co-occurrence clustering excluded repertoires with fewer than 30,000 or more than 120,000 public chains, plus five with anomalous nucleotide sharing. TCRdb took this table from immuneACCESS and kept in-frame rearrangements with V and J called. Such tables lack part of the clones; where checked against another copy, unresolved V genes explain under half of the gap, and the rest is unexplained. D and trimming come from the DNA, and the V and J calls and clone size come from that table. For this sample there are 130,000 or so clones; around 66% appear just once. Around 8.8% of the sample lies in the top ten.

This TCR derives from a middle-aged woman in good health and CMV-seropositive. Here the chain combines TRBV6-5 and TRBJ2-5; a tentative D call is TRBD1 (5 bases match). The J call is uncertain, as TRBJ2-7 better fits the DNA end. What was sequenced was PBMCs. The CDR3 region has the sequence CASSYSTQGSYEQYF. The DNA is as follows: TGTGCCAGCAGTTACTCGACTCAGGGTTCCTACGAGCAGTACTTC.